This T cell receptor (beta chain) was sequenced for a study of blood T cell repertoires in COVID-19. The CDR3 contains 16 residues. Germline values: CDR1 SGHTA, CDR2 FQGNSA. Germline trimming cut 6 bases from V and 7 bases from J; bases unmatched to any gene: 10. The study drew participants aged roughly 18 to 95 years from 20 to 30 US areas. Clinical history reported by participants formed the basis on which cohorts were assigned. Recovered status applied to Cohort 3 donors who had two consecutive negative PCRs. It also applied to those with clearance or with symptom resolution. In the authors' workflow: Amplification from reference gene primers served as the basis for estimated nucleated cell counts. The data were produced by immunoSEQ multiplex PCR, yet TCRdb's version contains in-frame clones alone and is incomplete. V and J calls and clone size come straight from that table; D and trimming were deduced from the DNA. The sample yields fewer than 350,000 clones, roughly 85% seen once.

What was sequenced was PBMCs or T cells enriched from blood (not recorded which). The source is a woman between 50 and 59 years old who had recovered from COVID-19. V usage is TRBV7-2 and J usage is TRBJ1-6, with TRBD1 identical over 9 bases. The CDR3 bases are TGTGCCAGCAGGGAAACAGGGGGCGCGGCGAATTCACCCCTCCACTTT. Translated: CASRETGGAANSPLHF.